Detailed here is one T cell receptor (beta chain). The germline gene is not matched at one end of the junction; a read error may be the cause. This record comes from a study of T cells in Graves' hyperthyroidism and ophthalmopathy. The TCR beta CDR3 regions underwent amplification using RNA transcripts as the source. The HTBI primer set served for first-round RT-PCR of the TCR CDR3. Via MiXCR, TCRdb re-called the multiplex PCR reads, giving one row per CDR3 protein. The table has hundreds of thousands of distinct CDR3 sequences, approximately 44% seen once. The receptor was isolated from a woman aged 18-29 years with Graves' hyperthyroidism. The sample taken for sequencing was peripheral blood or thyroid tissue (not recorded which).

The CDR3 reads CASSQVGLAGVEQYF. The CDR3 bases are TGCGCCAGCAGCCAAGTGGGACTAGCGGGAGTCGAGCAGTACTTC. V usage is TRBV7-2 and J usage is TRBJ2-7, with 14 bases fitting TRBD2. Germline-derived CDR1 and CDR2 are SGHTA and FQGNSA. The CDR3 extends over 15 amino acids.